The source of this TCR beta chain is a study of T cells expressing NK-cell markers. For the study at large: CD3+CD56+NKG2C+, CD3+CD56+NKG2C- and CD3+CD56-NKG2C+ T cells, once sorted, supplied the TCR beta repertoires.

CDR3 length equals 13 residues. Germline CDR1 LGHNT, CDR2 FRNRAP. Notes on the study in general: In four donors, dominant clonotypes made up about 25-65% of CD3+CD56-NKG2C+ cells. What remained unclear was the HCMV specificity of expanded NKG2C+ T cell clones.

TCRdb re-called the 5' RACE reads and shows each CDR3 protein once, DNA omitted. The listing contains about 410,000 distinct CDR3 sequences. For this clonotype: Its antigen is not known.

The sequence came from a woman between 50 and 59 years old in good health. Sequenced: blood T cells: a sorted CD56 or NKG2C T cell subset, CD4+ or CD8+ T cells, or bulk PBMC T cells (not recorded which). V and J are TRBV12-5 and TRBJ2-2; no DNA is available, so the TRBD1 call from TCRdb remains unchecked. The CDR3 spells CASGWTGTGELFF.